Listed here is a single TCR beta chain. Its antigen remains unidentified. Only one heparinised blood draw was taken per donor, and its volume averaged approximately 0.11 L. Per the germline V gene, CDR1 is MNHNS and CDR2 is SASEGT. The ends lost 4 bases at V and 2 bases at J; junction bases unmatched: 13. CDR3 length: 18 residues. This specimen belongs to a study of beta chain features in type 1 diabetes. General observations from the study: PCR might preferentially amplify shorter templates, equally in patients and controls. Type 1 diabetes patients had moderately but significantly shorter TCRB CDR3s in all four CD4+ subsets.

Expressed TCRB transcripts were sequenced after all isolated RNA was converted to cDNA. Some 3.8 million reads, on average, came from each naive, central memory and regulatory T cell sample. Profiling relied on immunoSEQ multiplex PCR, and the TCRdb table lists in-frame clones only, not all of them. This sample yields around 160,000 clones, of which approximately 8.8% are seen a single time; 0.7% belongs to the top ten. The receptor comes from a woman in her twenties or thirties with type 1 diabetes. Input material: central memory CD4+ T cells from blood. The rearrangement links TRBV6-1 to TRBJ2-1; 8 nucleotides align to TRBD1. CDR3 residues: CASSVLPQGGGTYNEQFF. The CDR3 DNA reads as TGTGCCAGCAGTGTCCTACCACAGGGGGGAGGAACCTACAATGAGCAGTTCTTC.